The subject of this entry is one T cell receptor (beta chain). This record belongs to a study of blood T cell repertoires in COVID-19. At the level of the study: COVID-19 samples from acute and convalescent phases originated in the United States, Italy and Spain. The cDNA or gDNA used as material had been derived from T cells, B-cell-depleted T cells, or PBMCs.

Source study methods: Estimation of nucleated cell counts relied on the amplification of reference gene primers. TCRdb's table, derived via immunoSEQ multiplex PCR, lists solely in-frame clones and lacks some. The V and J calls and clone size are taken from that table; D and trimming were inferred from the DNA. The table shows roughly 29,000 clones, with approximately 83% occurring only once. With 3 bases removed from V and 0 bases from J, the gap between germline ends came to 9 bases. Germline V lookup: CDR1 SEHNR, CDR2 FQNEAQ (reference sequence). The CDR3 is 14 residues long. Sequenced material: peripheral blood. The rearrangement joins TRBV7-9 to TRBJ2-7; possible D gene TRBD2, 6 bases. This sequence was found in a man between 65 and 85 years old with active COVID-19. The CDR3 DNA is TGTGCCAGCAGCTTTGCGGGGAGCTCCTACGAGCAGTACTTC. This encodes CASSFAGSSYEQYF.